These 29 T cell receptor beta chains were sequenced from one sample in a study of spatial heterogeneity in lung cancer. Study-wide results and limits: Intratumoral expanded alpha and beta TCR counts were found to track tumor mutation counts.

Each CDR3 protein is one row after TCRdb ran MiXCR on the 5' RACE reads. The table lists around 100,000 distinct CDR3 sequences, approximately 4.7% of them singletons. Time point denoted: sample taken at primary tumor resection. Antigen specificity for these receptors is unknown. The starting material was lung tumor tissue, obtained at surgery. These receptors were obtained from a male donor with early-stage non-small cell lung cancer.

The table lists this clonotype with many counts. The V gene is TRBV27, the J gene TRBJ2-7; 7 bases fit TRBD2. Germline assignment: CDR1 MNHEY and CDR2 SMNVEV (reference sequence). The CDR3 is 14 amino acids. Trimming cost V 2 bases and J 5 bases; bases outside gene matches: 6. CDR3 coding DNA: TGTGCCAGCAGTTTAGGCGGGAGTTTCAACGAGCAGTACTTC. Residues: CASSLGGSFNEQYF.

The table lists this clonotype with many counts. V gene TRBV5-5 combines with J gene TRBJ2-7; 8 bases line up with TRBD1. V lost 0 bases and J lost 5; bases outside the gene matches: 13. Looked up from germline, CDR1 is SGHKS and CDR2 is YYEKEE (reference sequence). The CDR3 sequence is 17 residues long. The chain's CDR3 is CASSLVAGGAFINEQYF. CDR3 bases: TGTGCCAGCAGCTTGGTGGCAGGGGGCGCTTTTATCAACGAGCAGTACTTC.

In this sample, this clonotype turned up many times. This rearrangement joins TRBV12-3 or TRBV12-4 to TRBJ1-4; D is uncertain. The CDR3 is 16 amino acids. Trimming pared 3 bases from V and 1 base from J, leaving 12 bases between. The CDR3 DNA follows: TGTGCCAGCAGTTTCACTCTAGTTGGAACTAATGAAAAACTGTTTTTT. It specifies CASSFTLVGTNEKLFF.

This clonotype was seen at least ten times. The chain's CDR3 is CASHLAGSNTGELFF. The DNA of the CDR3 is TGTGCCAGTCATCTAGCGGGCTCGAACACCGGGGAGCTGTTTTTT. The chain combines TRBV28 with TRBJ2-2, with 8 bases lining up with TRBD2. The CDR3 has 15 residues. J gave up 0 bases and V 9 bases, and 6 bases lay outside the gene matches. In germline, CDR1 is MDHEN, CDR2 SYDVKM.

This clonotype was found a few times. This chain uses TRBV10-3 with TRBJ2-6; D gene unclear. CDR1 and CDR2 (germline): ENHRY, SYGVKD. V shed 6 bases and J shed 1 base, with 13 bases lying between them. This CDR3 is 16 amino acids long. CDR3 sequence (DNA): TGTGCCATCAGCGACCTTGCCCGGTCTGGGGCCAACGTCCTGACTTTC. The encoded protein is CAISDLARSGANVLTF.

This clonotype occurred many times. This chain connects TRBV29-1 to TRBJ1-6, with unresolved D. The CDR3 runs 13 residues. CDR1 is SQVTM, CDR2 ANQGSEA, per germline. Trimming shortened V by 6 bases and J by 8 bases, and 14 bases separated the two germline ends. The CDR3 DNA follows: TGCAGCGTAGCCGTTCGGTCGGATTCACCCCTCCACTTT. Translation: CSVAVRSDSPLHF.

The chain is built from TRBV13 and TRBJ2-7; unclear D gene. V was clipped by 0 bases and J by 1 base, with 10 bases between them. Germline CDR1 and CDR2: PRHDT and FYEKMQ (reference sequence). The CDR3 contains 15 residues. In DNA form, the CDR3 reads TGTGCCAGCAGCTTAGGTGCGGCAAGGTCCTACGAGCAGTACTTC. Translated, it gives CASSLGAARSYEQYF.

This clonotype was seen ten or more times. CDR3 loop: CASSPAPRPSGSGETQYF. In DNA, the CDR3 is TGTGCCAGCAGCCCAGCTCCCCGACCTAGCGGGAGTGGGGAGACCCAGTACTTC. This chain joins TRBV12-3 or TRBV12-4 and TRBJ2-5; 10 bases are shared with TRBD2. The CDR3 runs 18 residues. V was clipped by 6 bases and J by 5 bases; unmatched bases: 18.

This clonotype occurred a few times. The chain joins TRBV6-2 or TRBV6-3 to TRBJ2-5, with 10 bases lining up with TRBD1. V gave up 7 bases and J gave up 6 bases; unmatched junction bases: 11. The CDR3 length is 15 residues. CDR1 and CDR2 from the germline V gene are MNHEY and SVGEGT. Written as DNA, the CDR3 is TGTGCCAGCACCAGCCAGGGACAGGGGATACAGACCCAGTACTTC. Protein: CASTSQGQGIQTQYF.

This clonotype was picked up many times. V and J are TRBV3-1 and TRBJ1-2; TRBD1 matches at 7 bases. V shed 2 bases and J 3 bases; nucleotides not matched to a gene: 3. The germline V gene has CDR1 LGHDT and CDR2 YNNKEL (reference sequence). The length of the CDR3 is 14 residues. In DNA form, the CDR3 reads TGTGCCAGCAGCCAATGGGACAGAGACTATGGCTACACCTTC. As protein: CASSQWDRDYGYTF.

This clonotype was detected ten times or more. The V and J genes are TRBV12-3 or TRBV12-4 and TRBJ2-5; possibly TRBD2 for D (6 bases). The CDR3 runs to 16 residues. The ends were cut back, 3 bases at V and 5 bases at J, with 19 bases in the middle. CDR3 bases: TGTGCCAGCAGTTTTGCTAGCGCGAGCGTAGGGGAGACCCAGTACTTC. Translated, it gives CASSFASASVGETQYF.

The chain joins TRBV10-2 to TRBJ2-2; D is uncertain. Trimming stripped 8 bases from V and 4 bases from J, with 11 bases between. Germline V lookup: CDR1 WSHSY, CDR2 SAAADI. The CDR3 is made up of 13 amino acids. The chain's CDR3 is CASLRVPTGELFF. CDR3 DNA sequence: TGCGCCAGCTTAAGGGTCCCCACCGGGGAGCTGTTTTTT.

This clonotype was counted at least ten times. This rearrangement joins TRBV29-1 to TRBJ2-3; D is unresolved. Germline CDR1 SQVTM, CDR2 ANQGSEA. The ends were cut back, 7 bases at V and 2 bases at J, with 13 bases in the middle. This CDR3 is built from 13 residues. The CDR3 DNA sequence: TGCAGCGGAAACAGAGAAGTCACAGATACGCAGTATTTT. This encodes CSGNREVTDTQYF.

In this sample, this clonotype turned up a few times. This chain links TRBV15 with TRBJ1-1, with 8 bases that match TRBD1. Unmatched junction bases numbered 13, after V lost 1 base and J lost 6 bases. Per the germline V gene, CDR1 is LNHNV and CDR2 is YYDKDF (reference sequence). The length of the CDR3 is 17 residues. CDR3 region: CATSRVLMTGDRAEAFF. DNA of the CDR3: TGTGCCACCAGCAGAGTTCTCATGACAGGGGATCGCGCTGAAGCTTTCTTT.

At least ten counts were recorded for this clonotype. In DNA form, the CDR3 reads TGTGCCAGCAGCCAAGGACCCTTGGGAAACACTGAAGCTTTCTTT. Its protein is CASSQGPLGNTEAFF. V usage is TRBV3-1 and J usage is TRBJ1-1; D gene uncertain. There are 15 residues in the CDR3. V lost 1 base and J lost 2, with 11 bases in between. The germline V gene has CDR1 LGHDT and CDR2 YNNKEL (reference sequence).

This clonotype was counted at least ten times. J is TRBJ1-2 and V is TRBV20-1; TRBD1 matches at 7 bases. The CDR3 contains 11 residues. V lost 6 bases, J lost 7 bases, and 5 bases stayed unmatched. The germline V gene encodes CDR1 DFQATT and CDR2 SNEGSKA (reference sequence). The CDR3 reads CSALQGSGYTF. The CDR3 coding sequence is TGCAGTGCATTACAGGGGAGTGGCTACACCTTC.

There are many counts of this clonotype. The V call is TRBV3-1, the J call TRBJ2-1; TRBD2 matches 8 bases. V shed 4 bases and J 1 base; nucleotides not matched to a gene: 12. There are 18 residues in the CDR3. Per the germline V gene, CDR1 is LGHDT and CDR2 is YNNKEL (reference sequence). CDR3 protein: CASSRSLSREGSYNEQFF. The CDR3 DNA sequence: TGTGCCAGCAGCCGATCTTTAAGTCGGGAGGGATCCTACAATGAGCAGTTCTTC.

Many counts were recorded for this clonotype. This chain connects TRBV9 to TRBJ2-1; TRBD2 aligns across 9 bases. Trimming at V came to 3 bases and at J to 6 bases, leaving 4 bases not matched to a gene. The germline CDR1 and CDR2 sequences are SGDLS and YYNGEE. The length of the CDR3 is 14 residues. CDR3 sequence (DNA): TGTGCCAGCAGCGGCGGACTAGCGTTCAATGAGCAGTTCTTC. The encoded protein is CASSGGLAFNEQFF.

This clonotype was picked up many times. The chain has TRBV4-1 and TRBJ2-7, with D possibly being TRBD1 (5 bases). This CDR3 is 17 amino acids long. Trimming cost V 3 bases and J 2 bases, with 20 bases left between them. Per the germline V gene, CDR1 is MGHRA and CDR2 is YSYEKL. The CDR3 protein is CASSQQDARVPPYEQYF. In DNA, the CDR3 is TGCGCCAGCAGCCAGCAGGACGCCAGGGTTCCCCCCTACGAGCAGTACTTC.

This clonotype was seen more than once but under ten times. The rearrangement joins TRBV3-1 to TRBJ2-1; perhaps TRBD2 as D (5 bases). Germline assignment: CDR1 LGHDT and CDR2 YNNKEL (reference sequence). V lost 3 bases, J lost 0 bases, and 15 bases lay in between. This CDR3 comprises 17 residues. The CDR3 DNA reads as TGTGCCAGCAGCCAGCTATCTGCTAGCAGCTCCTACAATGAGCAGTTCTTC. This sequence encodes CASSQLSASSSYNEQFF.

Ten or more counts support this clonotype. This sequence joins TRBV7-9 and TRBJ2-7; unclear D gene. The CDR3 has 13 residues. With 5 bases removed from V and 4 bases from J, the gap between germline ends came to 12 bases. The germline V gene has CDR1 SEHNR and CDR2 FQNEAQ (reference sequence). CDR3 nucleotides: TGTGCCAGCAGCCCGCCCTGGGTTTACGAGCAGTACTTC. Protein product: CASSPPWVYEQYF.

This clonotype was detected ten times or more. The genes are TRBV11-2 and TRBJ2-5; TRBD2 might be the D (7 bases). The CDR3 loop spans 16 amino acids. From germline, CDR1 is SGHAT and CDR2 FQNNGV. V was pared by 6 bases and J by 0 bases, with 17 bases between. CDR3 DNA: TGTGCCAGCAGTCTTGGGGGGGCCTCGTACCAAGAGACCCAGTACTTC. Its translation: CASSLGGASYQETQYF.

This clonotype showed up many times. The CDR3 reads CSVEPGGDTQYF. CDR3 coding DNA: TGCAGCGTTGAACCGGGGGGAGATACGCAGTATTTT. The rearrangement links TRBV29-1 to TRBJ2-3, with TRBD2 matching 7 bases. Germline CDR1 and CDR2: SQVTM and ANQGSEA. This CDR3 has 12 amino acids. The V segment lost 2 bases and the J segment 5 bases; nucleotides outside the gene matches: 1.

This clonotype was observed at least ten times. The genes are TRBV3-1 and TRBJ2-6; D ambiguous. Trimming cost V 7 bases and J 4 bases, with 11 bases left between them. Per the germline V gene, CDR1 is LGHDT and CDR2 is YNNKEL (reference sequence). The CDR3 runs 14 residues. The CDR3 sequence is CASTLSGGANVLTF. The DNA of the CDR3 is TGTGCCAGCACCCTGAGTGGGGGGGCCAACGTCCTGACTTTC.

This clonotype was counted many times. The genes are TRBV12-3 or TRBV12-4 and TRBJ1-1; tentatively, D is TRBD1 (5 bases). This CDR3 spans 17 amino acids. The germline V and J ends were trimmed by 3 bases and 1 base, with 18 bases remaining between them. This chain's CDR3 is CASSLGSRALGNTEAFF. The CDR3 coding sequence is TGTGCCAGCAGTTTGGGTTCCAGGGCCTTAGGGAACACTGAAGCTTTCTTT.

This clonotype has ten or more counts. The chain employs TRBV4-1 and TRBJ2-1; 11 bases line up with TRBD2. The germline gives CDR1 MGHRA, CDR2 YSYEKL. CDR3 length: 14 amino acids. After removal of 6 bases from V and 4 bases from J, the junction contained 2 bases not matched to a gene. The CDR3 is CASRGTSGYNEQFF. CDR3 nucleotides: TGCGCCAGCAGAGGGACTAGCGGTTACAATGAGCAGTTCTTC.

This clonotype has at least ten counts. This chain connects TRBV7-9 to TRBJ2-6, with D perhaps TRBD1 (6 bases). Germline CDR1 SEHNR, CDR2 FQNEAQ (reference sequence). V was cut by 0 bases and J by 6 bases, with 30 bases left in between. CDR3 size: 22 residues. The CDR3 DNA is TGTGCCAGCAGCTTAGCATGGTCAGGGGTTTGGGGGCTATTTGATTTGGCCAACGTCCTGACTTTC. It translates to CASSLAWSGVWGLFDLANVLTF.

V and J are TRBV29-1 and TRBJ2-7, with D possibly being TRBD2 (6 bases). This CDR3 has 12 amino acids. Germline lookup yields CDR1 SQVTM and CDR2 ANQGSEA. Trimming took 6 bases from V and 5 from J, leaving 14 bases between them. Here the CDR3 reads CSVLEGRDEQYF. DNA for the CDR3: TGCAGCGTCCTGGAGGGTCGGGACGAGCAGTACTTC.

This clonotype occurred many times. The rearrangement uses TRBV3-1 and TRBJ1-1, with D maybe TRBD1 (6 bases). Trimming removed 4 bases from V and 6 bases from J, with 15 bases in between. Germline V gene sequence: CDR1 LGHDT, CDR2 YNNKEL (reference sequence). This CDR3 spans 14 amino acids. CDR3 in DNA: TGTGCCAGCAGCCCAAACAGGGTCTCGCCTGAAGCTTTCTTT. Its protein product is CASSPNRVSPEAFF.